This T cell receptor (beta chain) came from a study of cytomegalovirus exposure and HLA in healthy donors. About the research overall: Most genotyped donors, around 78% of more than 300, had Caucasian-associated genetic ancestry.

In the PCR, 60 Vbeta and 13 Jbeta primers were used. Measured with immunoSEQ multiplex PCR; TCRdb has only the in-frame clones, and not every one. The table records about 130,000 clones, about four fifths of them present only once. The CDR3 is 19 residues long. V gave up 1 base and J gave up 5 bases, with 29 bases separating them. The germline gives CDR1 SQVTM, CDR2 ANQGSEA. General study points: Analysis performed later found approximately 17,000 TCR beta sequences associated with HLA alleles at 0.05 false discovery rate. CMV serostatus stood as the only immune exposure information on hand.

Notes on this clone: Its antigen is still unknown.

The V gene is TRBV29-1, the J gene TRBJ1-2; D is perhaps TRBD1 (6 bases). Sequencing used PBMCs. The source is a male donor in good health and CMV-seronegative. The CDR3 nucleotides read TGCAGCGTTGAAGCGGCGAGGACAGACTACCACCAAACCCTTTATGGCTACACCTTC. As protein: CSVEAARTDYHQTLYGYTF. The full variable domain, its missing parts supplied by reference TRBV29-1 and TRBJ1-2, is SAVISQKPSRDICQRGTSLTIQCQVDSQVTMMFWYRQQPGQSLTLIATANQGSEATYESGFVIDKFPISRPNLTFSTLTVSNMSPEDSSIYLCSVEAARTDYHQTLYGYTFGSGTRLTVV.